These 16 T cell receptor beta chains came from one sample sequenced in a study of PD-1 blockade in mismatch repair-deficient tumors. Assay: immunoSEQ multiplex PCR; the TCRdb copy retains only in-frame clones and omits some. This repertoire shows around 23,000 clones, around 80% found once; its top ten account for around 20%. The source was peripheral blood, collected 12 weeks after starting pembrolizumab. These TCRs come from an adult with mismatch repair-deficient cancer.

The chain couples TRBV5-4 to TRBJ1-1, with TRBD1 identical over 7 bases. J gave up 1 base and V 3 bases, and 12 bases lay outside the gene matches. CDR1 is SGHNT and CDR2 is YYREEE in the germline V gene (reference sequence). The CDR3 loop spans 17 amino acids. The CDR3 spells CASSSRQGRGANTEAFF. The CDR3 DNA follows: TGTGCCAGCAGCTCCAGACAGGGCCGGGGTGCGAACACTGAAGCTTTCTTT.

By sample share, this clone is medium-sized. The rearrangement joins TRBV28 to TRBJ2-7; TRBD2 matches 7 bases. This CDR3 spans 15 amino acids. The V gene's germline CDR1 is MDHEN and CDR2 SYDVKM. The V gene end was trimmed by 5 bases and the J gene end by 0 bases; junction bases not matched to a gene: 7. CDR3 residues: CASSTIAGYSYEQYF. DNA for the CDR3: TGTGCCAGCAGTACGATAGCGGGCTACTCCTACGAGCAGTACTTC.

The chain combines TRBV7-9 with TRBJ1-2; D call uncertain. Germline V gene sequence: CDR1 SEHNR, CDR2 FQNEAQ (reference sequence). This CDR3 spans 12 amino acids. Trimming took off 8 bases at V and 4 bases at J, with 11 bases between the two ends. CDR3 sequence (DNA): TGTGCCAGCGACTCTAGTCCCTATGGCTACACCTTC. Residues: CASDSSPYGYTF.

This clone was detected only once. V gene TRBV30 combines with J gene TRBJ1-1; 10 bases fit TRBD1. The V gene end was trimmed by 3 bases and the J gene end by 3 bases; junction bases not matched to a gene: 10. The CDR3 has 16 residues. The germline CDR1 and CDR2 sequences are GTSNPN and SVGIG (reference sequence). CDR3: CAWSGGDRGGYTEAFF. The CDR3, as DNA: TGTGCCTGGAGCGGGGGGGACAGGGGCGGGTACACTGAAGCTTTCTTT.

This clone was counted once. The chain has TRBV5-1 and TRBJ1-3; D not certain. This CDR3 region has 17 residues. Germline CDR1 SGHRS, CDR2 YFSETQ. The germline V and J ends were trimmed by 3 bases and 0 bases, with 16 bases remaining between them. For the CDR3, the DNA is TGCGCCAGCAGCTCGAGAGCCGACGTCCGCTCTGGAAACACCATATATTTT. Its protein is CASSSRADVRSGNTIYF.

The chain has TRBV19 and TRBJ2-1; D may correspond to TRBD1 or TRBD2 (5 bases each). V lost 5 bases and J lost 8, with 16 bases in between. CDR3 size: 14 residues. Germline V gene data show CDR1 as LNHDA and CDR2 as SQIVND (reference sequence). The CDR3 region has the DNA TGTGCCAGTAGTTTACCGGGGCAGAGCGATGAGCAGTTCTTC. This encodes CASSLPGQSDEQFF.

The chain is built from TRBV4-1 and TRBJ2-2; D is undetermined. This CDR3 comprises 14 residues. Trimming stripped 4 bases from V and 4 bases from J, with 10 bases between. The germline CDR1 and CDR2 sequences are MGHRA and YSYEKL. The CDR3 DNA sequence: TGCGCCAGCAGCCCCACGGACGGCACCGGGGAGCTGTTTTTT. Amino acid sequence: CASSPTDGTGELFF.

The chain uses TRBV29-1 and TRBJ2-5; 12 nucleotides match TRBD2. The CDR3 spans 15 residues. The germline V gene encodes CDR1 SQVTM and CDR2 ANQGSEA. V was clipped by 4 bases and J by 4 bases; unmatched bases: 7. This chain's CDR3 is CSVVPSGRVGETQYF. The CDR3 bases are TGCAGCGTTGTACCTAGCGGGAGGGTCGGAGAGACCCAGTACTTC.

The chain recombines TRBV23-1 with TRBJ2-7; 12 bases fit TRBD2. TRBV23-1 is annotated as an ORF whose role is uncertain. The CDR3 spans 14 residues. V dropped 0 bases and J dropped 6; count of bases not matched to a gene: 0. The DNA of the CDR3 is TGCGCCAGCAGTCAATCGACTAGCGGGAGCGAGCAGTACTTC. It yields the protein CASSQSTSGSEQYF.

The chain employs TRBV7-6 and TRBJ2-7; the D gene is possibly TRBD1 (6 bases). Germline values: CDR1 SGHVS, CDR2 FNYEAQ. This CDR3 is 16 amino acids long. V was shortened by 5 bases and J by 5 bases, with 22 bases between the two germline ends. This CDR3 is CASSPPPRREGDEQYF. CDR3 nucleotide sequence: TGTGCCAGCAGCCCCCCTCCGCGGCGAGAGGGGGACGAGCAGTACTTC.

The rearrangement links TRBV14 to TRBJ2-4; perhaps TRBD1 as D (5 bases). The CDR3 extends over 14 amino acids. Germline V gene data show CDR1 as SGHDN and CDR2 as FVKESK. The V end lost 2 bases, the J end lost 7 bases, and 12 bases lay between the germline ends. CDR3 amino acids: CASSQFGQGNIQYF. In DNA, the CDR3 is TGTGCCAGCAGCCAATTCGGTCAGGGTAACATTCAGTACTTC.

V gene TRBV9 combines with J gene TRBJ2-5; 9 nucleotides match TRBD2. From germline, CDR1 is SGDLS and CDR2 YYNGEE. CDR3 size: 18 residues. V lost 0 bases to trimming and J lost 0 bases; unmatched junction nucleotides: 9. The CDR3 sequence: CASSVARRVAGDQETQYF. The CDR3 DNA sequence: TGTGCCAGCAGCGTAGCTAGGAGGGTAGCGGGAGACCAAGAGACCCAGTACTTC.

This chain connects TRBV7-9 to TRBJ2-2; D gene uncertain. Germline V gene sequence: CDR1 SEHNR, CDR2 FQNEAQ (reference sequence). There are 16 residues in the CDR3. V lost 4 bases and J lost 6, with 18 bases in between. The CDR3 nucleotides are TGTGCCAGCAGCTCCCCCGTGGGCGAAAGCGCCGGGGAGCTGTTTTTT. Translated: CASSSPVGESAGELFF.

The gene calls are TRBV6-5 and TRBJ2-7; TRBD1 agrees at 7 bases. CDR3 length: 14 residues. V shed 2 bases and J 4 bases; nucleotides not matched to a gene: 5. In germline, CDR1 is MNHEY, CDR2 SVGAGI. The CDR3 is CASSYGAGGYEQYF. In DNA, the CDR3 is TGTGCCAGCAGTTACGGGGCAGGGGGTTACGAGCAGTACTTC.

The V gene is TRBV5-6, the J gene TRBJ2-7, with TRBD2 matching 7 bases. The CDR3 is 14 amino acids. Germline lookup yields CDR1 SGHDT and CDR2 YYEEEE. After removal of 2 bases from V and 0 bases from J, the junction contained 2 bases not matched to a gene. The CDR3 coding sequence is TGTGCCAGCAGCTTAGGGAGGGCCTCCTACGAGCAGTACTTC. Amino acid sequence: CASSLGRASYEQYF.

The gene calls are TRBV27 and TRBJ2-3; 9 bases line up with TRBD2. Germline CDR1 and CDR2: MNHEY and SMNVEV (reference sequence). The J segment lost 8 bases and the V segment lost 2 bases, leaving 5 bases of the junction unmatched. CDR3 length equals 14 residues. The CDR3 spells CASSLDPAGGTQYF. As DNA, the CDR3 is TGTGCCAGCAGTTTAGATCCAGCGGGGGGTACGCAGTATTTT.